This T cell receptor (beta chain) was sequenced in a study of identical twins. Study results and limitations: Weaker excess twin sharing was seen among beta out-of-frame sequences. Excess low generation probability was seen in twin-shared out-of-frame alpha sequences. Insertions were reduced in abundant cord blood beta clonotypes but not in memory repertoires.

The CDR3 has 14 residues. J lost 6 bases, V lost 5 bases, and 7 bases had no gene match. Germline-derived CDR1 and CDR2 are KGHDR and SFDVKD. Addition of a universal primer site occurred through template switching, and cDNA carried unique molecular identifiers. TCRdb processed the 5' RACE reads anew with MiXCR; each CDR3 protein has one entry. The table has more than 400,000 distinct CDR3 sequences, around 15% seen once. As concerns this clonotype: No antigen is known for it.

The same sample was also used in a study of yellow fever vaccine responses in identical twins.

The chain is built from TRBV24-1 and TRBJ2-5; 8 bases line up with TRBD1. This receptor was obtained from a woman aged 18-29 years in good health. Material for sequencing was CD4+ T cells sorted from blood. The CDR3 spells CATSATTGAKTQYF. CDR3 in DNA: TGTGCCACCAGTGCAACGACAGGGGCGAAGACCCAGTACTTC.